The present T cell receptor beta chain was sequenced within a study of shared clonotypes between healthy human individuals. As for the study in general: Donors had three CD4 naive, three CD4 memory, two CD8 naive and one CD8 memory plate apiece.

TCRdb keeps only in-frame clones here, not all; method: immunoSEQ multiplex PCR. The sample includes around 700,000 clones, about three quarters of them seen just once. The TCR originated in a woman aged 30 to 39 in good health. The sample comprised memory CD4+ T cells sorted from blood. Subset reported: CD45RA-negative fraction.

The DNA for the CDR3 is TGTGCCAGCACCCGACAGGGGAACTCCTACAATGAGCAGTTCTTC. This gives the protein CASTRQGNSYNEQFF. The chain combines TRBV2 with TRBJ2-1; 8 nucleotides align to TRBD1. This CDR3 contains 15 residues. Germline V gives CDR1 SNHLY, CDR2 FYNNEI. V shed 7 bases and J 0 bases; nucleotides not matched to a gene: 5.